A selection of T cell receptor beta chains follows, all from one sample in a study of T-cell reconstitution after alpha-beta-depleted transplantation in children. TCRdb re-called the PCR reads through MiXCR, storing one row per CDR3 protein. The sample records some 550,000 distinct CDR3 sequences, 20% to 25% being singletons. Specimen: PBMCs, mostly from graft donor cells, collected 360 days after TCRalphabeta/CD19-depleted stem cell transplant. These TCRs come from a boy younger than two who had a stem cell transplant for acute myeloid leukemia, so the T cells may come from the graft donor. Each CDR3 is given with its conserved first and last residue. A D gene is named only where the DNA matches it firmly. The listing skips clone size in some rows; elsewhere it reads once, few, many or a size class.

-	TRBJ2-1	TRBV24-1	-	CATSDSPHPRYEQFF	TGTGCCACCAGTGATTCCCCTCATCCGCGGTATGAGCAGTTCTTC
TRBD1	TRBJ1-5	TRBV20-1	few	CSATGGQGNQPQHF	TGCAGTGCTACCGGGGGACAGGGTAACCAGCCCCAGCATTTT
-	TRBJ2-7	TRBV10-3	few	CAISDKGGYEQYF	TGTGCCATCAGTGACAAGGGTGGCTACGAGCAGTACTTC
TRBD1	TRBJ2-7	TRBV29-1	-	CSVAGTAELREQYF	TGCAGCGTCGCAGGGACAGCCGAATTACGGGAGCAGTACTTC
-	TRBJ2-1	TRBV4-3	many	CASSQDPSGDWHQGEQFF	TGCGCCAGCAGCCAAGATCCCTCCGGGGATTGGCATCAAGGAGAGCAGTTCTTC
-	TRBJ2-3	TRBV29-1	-	CSVAQGRDTDTQYF	TGCAGCGTTGCACAGGGGAGGGACACAGATACGCAGTATTTT
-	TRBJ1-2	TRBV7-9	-	CASSFGFSESYGYTF	TGTGCCAGCAGCTTCGGGTTCTCGGAGAGCTATGGCTACACCTTC
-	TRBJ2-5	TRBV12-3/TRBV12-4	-	CASSVLQGMETQYF	TGTGCCAGCAGTGTTCTACAGGGAATGGAGACCCAGTACTTC
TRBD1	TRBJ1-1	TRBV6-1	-	CASSQAGGMNTEAFF	TGTGCCAGCAGTCAAGCAGGGGGCATGAACACTGAAGCTTTCTTT
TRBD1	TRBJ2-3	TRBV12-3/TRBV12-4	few	CASRDRARTDTQYF	TGTGCCAGCAGGGACAGGGCTCGCACAGATACGCAGTATTTT
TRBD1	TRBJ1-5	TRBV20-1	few	CSVGTGSNQPQHF	TGCAGTGTCGGGACAGGTAGCAATCAGCCCCAGCATTTT
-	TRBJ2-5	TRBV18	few	CASSPGTSETQYF	TGTGCCAGCTCACCAGGGACATCGGAGACCCAGTACTTC
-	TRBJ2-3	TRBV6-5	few	CASSLRTHAFTDTQYF	TGTGCCAGCAGTTTAAGGACACACGCCTTCACAGATACGCAGTATTTT
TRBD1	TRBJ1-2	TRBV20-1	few	CSARTGNYGYTF	TGCAGTGCGCGGACAGGGAACTATGGCTACACCTTC
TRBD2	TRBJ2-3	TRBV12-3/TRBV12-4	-	CASSFTWGEGSDTQYF	TGTGCCAGCAGTTTTACGTGGGGGGAGGGGTCGGATACGCAGTATTTT
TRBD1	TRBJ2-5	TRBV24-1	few	CATSDLGAGGQETQYF	TGTGCCACCAGTGATTTAGGGGCAGGGGGCCAAGAGACCCAGTACTTC
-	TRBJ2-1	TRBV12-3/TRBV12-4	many	CASSPPLGFYNEQFF	TGTGCCAGCAGTCCCCCCCTGGGGTTCTACAATGAGCAGTTCTTC
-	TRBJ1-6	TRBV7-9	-	CASSFGGGPLHF	TGTGCCAGCAGCTTTGGGGGGGGCCCCCTCCACTTT
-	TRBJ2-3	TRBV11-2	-	CASSLGQVLLALTDTQYF	TGTGCCAGCAGCTTAGGACAGGTCCTCCTCGCTCTCACAGATACGCAGTATTTT
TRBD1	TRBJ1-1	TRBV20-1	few	CSARGPPRDRSQGVNTEAFF	TGCAGTGCTAGAGGCCCCCCACGGGACAGGAGCCAGGGGGTGAACACTGAAGCTTTCTTT
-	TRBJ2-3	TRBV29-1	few	CSVRSLYGDTQYF	TGCAGCGTTCGCTCCCTCTATGGAGATACGCAGTATTTT
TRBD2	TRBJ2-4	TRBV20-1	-	CSARLTAGRGIQYF	TGCAGTGCTAGACTCACAGCGGGGAGAGGCATTCAGTACTTC
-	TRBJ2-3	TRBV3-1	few	CASSQAEKTQYF	TGTGCCAGCAGCCAAGCTGAAAAAACGCAGTATTTT
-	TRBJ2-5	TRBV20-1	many	CSAGGADQETQYF	TGCAGTGCTGGGGGGGCAGACCAAGAGACCCAGTACTTC
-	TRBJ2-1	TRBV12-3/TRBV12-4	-	CASSFTVNEQFF	TGTGCCAGCAGTTTTACTGTTAATGAGCAGTTCTTC
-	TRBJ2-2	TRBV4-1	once	CASSRQGASVTGELFF	TGCGCCAGCAGCCGCCAGGGAGCTAGCGTTACCGGGGAGCTGTTTTTT
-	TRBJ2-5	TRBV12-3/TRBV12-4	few	CASSYPRAEETQYF	TGTGCCAGCAGCTACCCCCGGGCCGAAGAGACCCAGTACTTC
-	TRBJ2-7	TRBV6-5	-	CASSYRPGGEQYF	TGTGCCAGCAGTTACAGACCTGGGGGCGAGCAGTACTTC
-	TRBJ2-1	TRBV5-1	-	CASSQQPIDRYNEQFF	TGCGCCAGCAGCCAACAACCCATTGACCGCTACAATGAGCAGTTCTTC
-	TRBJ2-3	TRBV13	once	CASSSTPFITDTQYF	TGTGCCAGCAGCTCGACCCCCTTCATCACAGATACGCAGTATTTT
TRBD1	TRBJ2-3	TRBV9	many	CASSLPRDRDEDTQYF	TGTGCCAGCAGCCTACCAAGGGACAGGGATGAAGATACGCAGTATTTT
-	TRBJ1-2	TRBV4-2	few	CASWGGGLEGYTF	TGTGCCAGCTGGGGGGGGGGACTAGAGGGCTACACCTTC
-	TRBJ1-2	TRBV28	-	CASSLPGGGTNYGYTF	TGTGCCAGCAGTTTACCTGGGGGCGGGACAAACTATGGCTACACCTTC
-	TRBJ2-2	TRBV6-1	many	CASSLTRDGELFF	TGTGCCAGCAGCCTGACACGAGACGGGGAGCTGTTTTTT
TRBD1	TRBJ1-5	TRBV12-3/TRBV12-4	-	CASSSRQGGSQPQHF	TGTGCCAGCAGTTCCCGACAGGGCGGGAGTCAGCCCCAGCATTTT
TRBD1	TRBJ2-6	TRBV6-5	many	CASRTDRDSGANVLTF	TGTGCCAGCAGAACGGACAGGGACTCTGGGGCCAACGTCCTGACTTTC